The 27 T cell receptor beta chains in this list originate from one sample, sequenced in a study of tumor-infiltrating lymphocytes in primary liver carcinoma. TCR beta cDNA was reverse-transcribed from about 0.45 ug of total RNA. The reaction used a constant-region primer and ProtoScript II reverse transcriptase. Modified slightly, ARM-PCR produced TCR beta libraries over three nested multiplex PCR rounds. The first two PCR rounds, roughly 10 cycles each, used TRBV1-TRBV30 forward primers and a C-beta reverse primer. TCRdb re-derived calls from the multiplex PCR reads in MiXCR, one entry per CDR3 protein. Of approximately 46,000 distinct CDR3 sequences listed, around 80% are singletons. Joint extraction of RNA and DNA used about 17-31 mg of bulk tissue that was unsorted. Material: tumor-adjacent normal liver tissue. The receptors stem from a woman aged 25-40 years with primary liver carcinoma and hepatitis B virus infection.

Note on this clonotype: A read error may produce the germline difference seen at one junction end. The J gene is TRBJ2-5, the V gene TRBV6-6; D not certain. Per germline, CDR1 MNHNY and CDR2 SVGAGI (reference sequence). This CDR3 has 14 amino acids. CDR3 nucleotides: TGTGCCAGCTCCCAGAGGTTTCAAGGAGAGGCCCAGTACTTC. Its protein product is CASSQRFQGEAQYF.

This clonotype was detected only a few times. A single base separates this from a much larger clone, so it may be a read error. The chain couples TRBV6-5 to TRBJ2-3; D unresolved. Per the germline V gene, CDR1 is MNHEY and CDR2 is SVGAGI. Trimming removed 9 bases from V and 8 bases from J, with 21 bases in between. CDR3 length: 14 amino acids. CDR3 amino acids: CASTTERTSGTQYF. DNA for the CDR3: TGTGCCAGTACCACGGAAAGGACCTCAGGTACGCAGTATTTT.

There are a few counts of this clonotype. This chain links TRBV7-3 with TRBJ2-1; 7 bases fit TRBD1. The CDR3 covers 16 residues. The germline V gene encodes CDR1 SGHTA and CDR2 FQGTGA. J gave up 4 bases and V 5 bases, and 11 bases lay outside the gene matches. CDR3 region: CASSPRSTGWYNEQFF. In nucleotides, the CDR3 is TGTGCCAGCAGCCCGAGATCGACAGGGTGGTACAATGAGCAGTTCTTC.

About this clonotype: The conserved phenylalanine or tryptophan is not found at the CDR3 terminus, so this likely reflects a read error. This chain joins TRBV29-1 and TRBJ1-1; 7 bases agree with TRBD1. The germline CDR1 and CDR2 sequences are SQVTM and ANQGSEA. Trimming cost V 7 bases and J 4 bases; bases outside gene matches: 6. CDR3 size: 12 residues. CDR3 DNA sequence: TGCAGCGCGGGACAGTTGAGCACTGAAGCTTTCTCT. This codes for CSAGQLSTEAFS.

As concerns this clonotype: Germline is not matched at one junction end, which may reflect a read error. V and J are TRBV11-1 and TRBJ2-1; TRBD2 matches at 10 bases. The CDR3 runs to 15 residues. Per germline, CDR1 SGHAT and CDR2 FQDESV (reference sequence). CDR3: CASRTWTSGYNEQLF. The CDR3, as DNA: TGTGCCAGCAGGACCTGGACTAGCGGTTACAATGAACAGTTATTC.

The CDR3 coding sequence is TGTGCCAACCGGCGAGACACGGATACGCAGTATTTT. The encoded protein is CANRRDTDTQYF. The chain uses TRBV12-3 or TRBV12-4 and TRBJ2-3; no firm D call. V was shortened by 10 bases and J by 6 bases, with 14 bases between the two germline ends. This CDR3 is built from 12 residues.

The sample holds one count of this clonotype. One end of the junction fails to match germline, which may point to a read error. The chain uses TRBV4-2 and TRBJ2-1; 10 bases are a match to TRBD1. CDR1 and CDR2 (germline): LGHNA, YNFKEQ. The CDR3 extends over 15 amino acids. CDR3 amino acids: CASSQGQGAYHEQVF. In nucleotides, the CDR3 is TGTGCCAGCAGCCAAGGACAGGGGGCCTACCATGAGCAGGTCTTC.

As to this clonotype: An end of the junction differs from the germline gene, which may be a read error. The V gene is TRBV6-1, the J gene TRBJ2-7, with unresolved D. The CDR3 length is 14 residues. The germline V gene encodes CDR1 MNHNS and CDR2 SASEGT. The CDR3 sequence is CTSSVRALSYEQCF. The CDR3 DNA reads TGTACCAGCAGTGTCCGGGCTCTAAGCTACGAGCAGTGCTTC.

Points on this clonotype: A read error may produce the germline difference seen at one junction end. The chain combines TRBV4-2 with TRBJ2-1; 7 bases match TRBD2. The CDR3 totals 14 residues. Germline V gene data show CDR1 as LGHNA and CDR2 as YNFKEQ. The CDR3 spells CTSSPTSDYNEQFF. The CDR3 DNA is TGTACCAGTAGCCCAACTAGCGACTACAATGAGCAGTTCTTC.

About this clonotype itself: Lacking the conserved final phenylalanine or tryptophan, this CDR3 likely reflects a read error. The chain employs TRBV7-9 and TRBJ2-7, with TRBD2 matching 7 bases. The CDR3 runs 14 residues. The germline V gene has CDR1 SEHNR and CDR2 FQNEAQ (reference sequence). V shed 8 bases, J shed 0 bases, and the junction held 7 bases outside the gene matches. CDR3 protein: CASDSGGLSYEQYL. CDR3 nucleotide sequence: TGTGCCAGCGACTCGGGAGGCCTCTCCTACGAGCAGTACCTC.

As for this clonotype: Since no conserved phenylalanine or tryptophan closes the CDR3, a read error is the likely cause. V usage is TRBV29-1 and J usage is TRBJ2-2; TRBD2 might be the D (6 bases). The CDR3 extends over 15 amino acids. V lost 4 bases, J lost 4 bases, and 16 bases lay in between. Germline-derived CDR1 and CDR2 are SQVTM and ANQGSEA. The chain's CDR3 is CSVGFRGGSTGELFY. The CDR3 DNA reads as TGCAGCGTTGGGTTTCGGGGAGGTAGCACCGGGGAGCTGTTTTAT.

This clonotype was counted ten times or more. The chain carries TRBV5-4 and TRBJ2-1, with D tentatively TRBD1 (7 bases). The CDR3 is made up of 17 amino acids. CDR1 SGHNT and CDR2 YYREEE come from the germline V gene (reference sequence). The germline V and J ends were trimmed by 1 base and 4 bases, with 18 bases remaining between them. CDR3 in amino acids: CASSLFGGGTKYNEQFF. CDR3 sequence (DNA): TGTGCCAGCAGCTTGTTTGGAGGGGGCACAAAATACAATGAGCAGTTCTTC.

About this clonotype itself: Since the CDR3 does not end with the conserved phenylalanine or tryptophan, this likely comes from a read error. The V call is TRBV11-1, the J call TRBJ1-1; D is perhaps TRBD1 (5 bases). The V gene's germline CDR1 is SGHAT and CDR2 FQDESV (reference sequence). This CDR3 contains 14 residues. CDR3 sequence reads: CGSSFGQGYTEAFR. In DNA form, the CDR3 reads TGTGGCAGCAGCTTCGGGCAGGGCTACACTGAAGCTTTCCGT.

With respect to this clonotype: The conserved phenylalanine or tryptophan is not found at the CDR3 terminus, so this likely reflects a read error. No DNA is shown, since the ends of the CDR3 on it are uncertain; the CDR3 is the one TCRdb lists. This chain connects TRBV12-1 to TRBJ1-5. TRBV12-1 is a recognized pseudogene. Termini included, the CDR3 measures 16 amino acids. The CDR3 sequence is CASPHPLGTFNQPQHI.

This clonotype was counted at least ten times. The V call is TRBV6-1, the J call TRBJ2-5; 7 bases map to TRBD1. CDR3 length: 15 residues. Unmatched junction bases numbered 8, after V lost 4 bases and J lost 3 bases. Germline V gene lookup returns CDR1 MNHNS and CDR2 SASEGT. The CDR3 region has the DNA TGTGCCAGCAGTGTACTAGGGGGCCCGGAAGAGACCCAGTACTTC. Protein product: CASSVLGGPEETQYF.

With regard to this clonotype: The conserved phenylalanine or tryptophan normally closing the CDR3 is absent here, so this likely arose from a read error. The DNA is left out, because the CDR3 cannot be placed on it with certainty; the CDR3 is given as TCRdb lists it. The V and J genes are TRBV5-8 and TRBJ2-1; the table's TRBD1 call for D was not verified on the DNA. The CDR3 extends over 17 residues, inclusive of both ends. Looked up from germline, CDR1 is SGHTS and CDR2 is YDEGEE. Here the CDR3 reads CASSLALSGQGYNEQLL.

This clonotype was found many times. CDR3 sequence (DNA): TGTGCCAGCAGCACCACTTACGGGAAGGGCGAGCAGTACTTC. Translated, it gives CASSTTYGKGEQYF. This chain links TRBV7-9 with TRBJ2-7; D possibly corresponds to TRBD2 (5 bases). Trimming removed 5 bases from V and 6 bases from J, with 17 bases in between. The CDR3 contains 14 residues. The germline V gene has CDR1 SEHNR and CDR2 FQNEAQ (reference sequence).

V is TRBV5-1 and J is TRBJ1-1; 9 bases line up with TRBD1. The CDR3 sequence is 16 residues long. Germline V gene data show CDR1 as SGHRS and CDR2 as YFSETQ. V was pared by 8 bases and J by 4 bases, with 15 bases of the junction left unmatched. In nucleotides, the CDR3 is TGCGCCAGAAGCGCCGGGACAGGGCGATGGAGCACTGAAGCTTTCTTT. Amino acid sequence: CARSAGTGRWSTEAFF.

On this clonotype itself: It is likely a read error, because the conserved phenylalanine at the end of the CDR3 is missing. The chain recombines TRBV6-2 or TRBV6-3 with TRBJ1-5; D gene unclear. V dropped 0 bases and J dropped 7 bases, with 7 bases sitting between them. The germline gives CDR1 MNHEY, CDR2 SVGEGT. The length of the CDR3 is 13 residues. As DNA, the CDR3 is TGTGCCAGCAGTTACTCGGGGTACCAGCCCCAGCATTCT. Translating gives CASSYSGYQPQHS.

Remarks on this clonotype: A read error may produce the germline difference seen at one junction end. The chain is built from TRBV4-2 and TRBJ2-7, with a tentative D call TRBD1 (6 bases). CDR3 length: 16 amino acids. Germline V CDR1 and CDR2: LGHNA, YNFKEQ. Here the CDR3 reads CASSQATTAGGYGQYF. The CDR3 DNA sequence: TGTGCCAGCAGCCAGGCGACGACGGCTGGGGGCTACGGGCAGTACTTC.

Ten or more counts support this clonotype. The chain carries TRBV10-3 and TRBJ1-1; TRBD1 agrees at 7 bases. Germline assignment: CDR1 ENHRY and CDR2 SYGVKD. Trimming removed 5 bases from V and 8 bases from J; junction bases left unmatched: 5. There are 12 residues in the CDR3. CDR3 protein: CAISSGRGEAFF. CDR3 nucleotides: TGTGCCATCAGTTCGGGCAGGGGGGAAGCTTTCTTT.

This clonotype appeared a few times. The chain uses TRBV7-6 and TRBJ2-3, with TRBD1 as a possible D gene (6 bases). The germline gives CDR1 SGHVS, CDR2 FNYEAQ. V dropped 2 bases and J dropped 3 bases, with 12 bases sitting between them. This CDR3 is built from 15 residues. For the CDR3, the DNA is TGTGCCAGCAGCTTACGGACAGCAGGGACAGATACGCAGTATTTT. Translation: CASSLRTAGTDTQYF.

Concerning this clonotype itself: The conserved phenylalanine or tryptophan normally closing the CDR3 is absent here, so this likely arose from a read error. The chain couples TRBV28 to TRBJ2-7, with 8 bases identical to TRBD1. The CDR3 is made up of 15 amino acids. Germline loops: CDR1 MDHEN, CDR2 SYDVKM. The V segment lost 5 bases and the J segment 3 bases; nucleotides outside the gene matches: 9. CDR3 bases: TGTGCCAGCAGTGATGCGACAGGGGATTACTACGAGCAGTACTTA. Translated, it gives CASSDATGDYYEQYL.

Of note for this clonotype: Relative to the germline gene, one junction end is altered; a read error may explain this. This chain connects TRBV2 to TRBJ2-3, with 13 positions matching TRBD2. The CDR3 runs to 15 residues. Germline CDR1 reads SNHLY; CDR2 reads FYNNEI. The CDR3 is CASSRRLAGGDMQYF. The DNA for the CDR3 is TGTGCCAGCAGCCGCCGACTAGCGGGAGGAGATATGCAGTATTTT.

Notes on this clonotype: This is likely a read error, given that the CDR3 carries no conserved phenylalanine or tryptophan at its end. The CDR3 here is CASSHGVDSPEQFI. As DNA, the CDR3 is TGTGCCAGCAGCCATGGGGTAGATTCTCCTGAGCAGTTCATC. The gene calls are TRBV7-3 and TRBJ2-1; D remains ambiguous. V lost 5 bases, J lost 9 bases, and 17 bases lay in between. Germline assignment: CDR1 SGHTA and CDR2 FQGTGA. The CDR3 sequence is 14 residues long.

A word on this clonotype: The CDR3 carries no conserved terminal phenylalanine or tryptophan, so it likely arises from a read error. J is TRBJ2-7 and V is TRBV9; D might be TRBD1 (6 bases). The V end lost 3 bases, the J end lost 4 bases, and 14 bases lay between the germline ends. Germline-derived CDR1 and CDR2 are SGDLS and YYNGEE. The CDR3 covers 14 residues. The CDR3, as DNA: TGTGCCAGCAGCGAAACTGGACAGAATTACGAGCAGTACCTC. It encodes CASSETGQNYEQYL.

About this clonotype: The junction differs from germline at one of its ends, possibly a read error. This sequence joins TRBV11-2 and TRBJ2-3, with TRBD1 matching over 7 bases. Germline values: CDR1 SGHAT, CDR2 FQNNGV. This CDR3 region has 16 residues. The CDR3 DNA reads as TGTGTCAGCAGTCGCAGGGGGAGCCTAAGCACAGATACGCAATATTTT. Protein: CVSSRRGSLSTDTQYF.